These 9 T cell receptor beta chains originate from one sample sequenced in a study of breast tumors, draining lymph nodes, adjacent tissues. One entry per CDR3 protein results from TCRdb running MiXCR on the multiplex PCR reads. The sample shows over 200,000 distinct CDR3 sequences, under 40% of them seen only once. Samples came from axillary lymph nodes draining the breast cancer. Sequences were obtained from axillary lymph node tissue. Every receptor here comes from a female donor with breast cancer. Some clones in this sample may be carry-over from other donors' samples.

This rearrangement joins TRBV20-1 to TRBJ2-5; 8 bases align to TRBD2. The germline CDR1 and CDR2 sequences are DFQATT and SNEGSKA (reference sequence). V shed 6 bases and J 0 bases; nucleotides not matched to a gene: 15. The CDR3 contains 17 residues. CDR3 DNA sequence: TGCAGTGCCCCCCTTCGGCTGCGGGAGGCGTACCAAGAGACCCAGTACTTC. It yields the protein CSAPLRLREAYQETQYF.

Many counts were recorded for this clonotype. This rearrangement joins TRBV18 to TRBJ2-2; D gene unclear. Trimming cost V 4 bases and J 0 bases, with 9 bases left between them. The CDR3 spans 15 residues. Germline V gene data show CDR1 as KGHSH and CDR2 as LQKENI. In DNA form, the CDR3 reads TGTGCCAGCTCACGTATCGAATCGAACACCGGGGAGCTGTTTTTT. It yields the protein CASSRIESNTGELFF.

The CDR3 sequence: CSASGTSGGKDTQYF. The CDR3 region has the DNA TGCAGTGCTTCCGGGACTAGCGGGGGGAAGGATACGCAGTATTTT. J is TRBJ2-3 and V is TRBV20-1; 15 bases line up with TRBD2. This CDR3 spans 15 amino acids. Looked up from germline, CDR1 is DFQATT and CDR2 is SNEGSKA (reference sequence). With 5 bases clipped from V and 6 bases from J, the junction kept 6 bases outside the gene matches.

This clonotype was seen ten or more times. The chain joins TRBV11-3 to TRBJ2-3; D unclear. The CDR3 sequence is 13 residues long. V lost 5 bases, J lost 3 bases, and 9 bases lay in between. Germline V CDR1 and CDR2: SGHNT, YENEEA. CDR3 residues: CASSPPDTDTQYF. CDR3 bases: TGTGCCAGCAGCCCACCCGATACAGATACGCAGTATTTT.

This clonotype has ten or more counts. The chain carries TRBV2 and TRBJ2-1, with D uncertain. Germline CDR1 reads SNHLY; CDR2 reads FYNNEI. V dropped 6 bases and J dropped 14 bases, with 20 bases sitting between them. This CDR3 is built from 13 residues. CDR3: CASRTNPDLPEFF. Written as DNA, the CDR3 is TGTGCCAGCAGAACTAACCCCGACCTCCCCGAGTTCTTC.

A few counts support this clonotype. Possible read error: a much larger clone is one base away. The gene calls are TRBV20-1 and TRBJ1-2, with D perhaps TRBD1 (5 bases). Germline CDR1 DFQATT, CDR2 SNEGSKA (reference sequence). The length of the CDR3 is 13 residues. Written as DNA, the CDR3 is TGCAGTGCTAGCGGCCAGGGATCTTATGCCTACACCTTC. Its translation is CSASGQGSYAYTF.

This clonotype showed up just a few times. The chain recombines TRBV12-5 with TRBJ1-1, with 8 positions matching TRBD1. The CDR3 totals 12 residues. Trimming took 5 bases from V and 11 from J; bases not matched to a gene: 7. CDR1 and CDR2 from the germline V gene are LGHNT and FRNRAP. CDR3 DNA sequence: TGTGCTAGTGGTCCAGACAGGGGTAGGGCTTTCTTT. Its protein is CASGPDRGRAFF.

This clonotype was observed many times. The chain carries TRBV10-3 and TRBJ1-2; D remains ambiguous. Trimming removed 3 bases from V and 3 bases from J, with 8 bases in between. In germline, CDR1 is ENHRY, CDR2 SYGVKD. The CDR3 spans 13 residues. CDR3 in DNA: TGTGCCATCAGTGATAACAGTGACTATGGCTACACCTTC. It is translated as CAISDNSDYGYTF.

The CDR3 bases are TGTGCCAGCAGTGTATGGCAGGTGGCGAACCCTGGAAACACCATATATTTT. As protein: CASSVWQVANPGNTIYF. This chain connects TRBV2 to TRBJ1-3, with unresolved D. The CDR3 consists of 17 residues. V was cut by 4 bases and J by 2 bases, with 18 bases left in between. Looked up from germline, CDR1 is SNHLY and CDR2 is FYNNEI.